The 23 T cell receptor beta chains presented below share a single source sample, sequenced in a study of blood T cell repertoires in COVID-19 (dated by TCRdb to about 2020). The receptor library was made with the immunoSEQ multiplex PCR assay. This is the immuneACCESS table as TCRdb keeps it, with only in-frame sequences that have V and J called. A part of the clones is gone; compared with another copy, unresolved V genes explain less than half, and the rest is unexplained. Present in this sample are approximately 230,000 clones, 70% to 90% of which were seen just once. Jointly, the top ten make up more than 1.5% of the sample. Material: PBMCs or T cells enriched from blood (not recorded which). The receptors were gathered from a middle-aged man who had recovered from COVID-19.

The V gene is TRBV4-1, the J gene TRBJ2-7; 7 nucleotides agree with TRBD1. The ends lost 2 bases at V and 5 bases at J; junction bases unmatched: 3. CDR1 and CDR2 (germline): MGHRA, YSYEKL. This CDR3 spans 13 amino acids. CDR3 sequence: CASSQSQGNEQYF. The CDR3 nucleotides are TGCGCCAGCAGCCAATCACAGGGGAACGAGCAGTACTTC.

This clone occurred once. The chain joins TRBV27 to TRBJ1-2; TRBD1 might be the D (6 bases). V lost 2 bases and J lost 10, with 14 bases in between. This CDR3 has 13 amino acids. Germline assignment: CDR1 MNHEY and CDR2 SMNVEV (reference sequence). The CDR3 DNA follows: TGTGCCAGCAGTTTAATGACAGGTCGCGACTACACCTTC. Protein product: CASSLMTGRDYTF.

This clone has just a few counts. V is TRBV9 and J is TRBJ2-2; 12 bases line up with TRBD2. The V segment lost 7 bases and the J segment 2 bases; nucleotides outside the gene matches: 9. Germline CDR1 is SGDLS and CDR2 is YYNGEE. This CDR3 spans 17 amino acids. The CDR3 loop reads CASRSTGLAGNTGELFF. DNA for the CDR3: TGTGCCAGCCGAAGCACGGGACTAGCGGGTAACACCGGGGAGCTGTTTTTT.

This CDR3 is CASTTGGGTEAFF. For the CDR3, the DNA is TGCGCCAGCACGACAGGGGGCGGCACTGAAGCTTTCTTT. The V and J genes are TRBV5-1 and TRBJ1-1; the match to TRBD1 covers 10 bases. V trimming: 6 bases; J trimming: 4 bases; junction bases outside the gene matches: 3. Germline CDR1 SGHRS, CDR2 YFSETQ. The CDR3 loop spans 13 amino acids. The variable domain in full, completed from reference TRBV5-1 and TRBJ1-1, reads KAGVTQTPRYLIKTRGQQVTLSCSPISGHRSVSWYQQTPGQGLQFLFEYFSETQRNKGNFPGRFSGRQFSNSRSEMNVSTLELGDSALYLCASTTGGGTEAFFGQGTRLTVV.

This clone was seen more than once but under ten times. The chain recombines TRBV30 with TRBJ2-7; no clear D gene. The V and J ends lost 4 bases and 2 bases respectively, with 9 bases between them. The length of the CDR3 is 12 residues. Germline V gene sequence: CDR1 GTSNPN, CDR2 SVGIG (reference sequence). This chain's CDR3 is CAWKRVAYEQYF. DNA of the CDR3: TGTGCCTGGAAACGGGTGGCCTACGAGCAGTACTTC.

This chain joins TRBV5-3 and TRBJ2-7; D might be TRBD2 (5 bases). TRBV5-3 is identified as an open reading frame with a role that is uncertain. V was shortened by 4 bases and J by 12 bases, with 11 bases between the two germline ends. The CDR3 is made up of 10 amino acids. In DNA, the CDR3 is TGTGCCAGAAGCGGGCCTCGGGGGTACTTC. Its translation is CARSGPRGYF.

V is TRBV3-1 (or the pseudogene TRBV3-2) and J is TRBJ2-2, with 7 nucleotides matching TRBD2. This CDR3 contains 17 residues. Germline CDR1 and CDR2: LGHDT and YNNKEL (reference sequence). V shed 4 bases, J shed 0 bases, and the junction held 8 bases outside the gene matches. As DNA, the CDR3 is TGTGCCAGCAGCCCGGAACTTCTAGCGGCGAACACCGGGGAGCTGTTTTTT. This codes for CASSPELLAANTGELFF.

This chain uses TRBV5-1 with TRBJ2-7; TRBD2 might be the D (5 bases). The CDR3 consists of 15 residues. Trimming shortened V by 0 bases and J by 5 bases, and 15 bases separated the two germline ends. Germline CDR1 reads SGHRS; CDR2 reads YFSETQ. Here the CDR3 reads CASSLVTGIVDEQYF. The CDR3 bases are TGCGCCAGCAGCTTGGTAACGGGGATTGTGGACGAGCAGTACTTC.

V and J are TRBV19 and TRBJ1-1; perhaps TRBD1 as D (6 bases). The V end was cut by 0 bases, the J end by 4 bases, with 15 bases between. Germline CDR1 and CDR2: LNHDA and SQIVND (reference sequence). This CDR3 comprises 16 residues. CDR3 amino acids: CASSIETQGRGTEAFF. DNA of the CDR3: TGTGCCAGTAGTATAGAAACACAGGGCCGCGGCACTGAAGCTTTCTTT.

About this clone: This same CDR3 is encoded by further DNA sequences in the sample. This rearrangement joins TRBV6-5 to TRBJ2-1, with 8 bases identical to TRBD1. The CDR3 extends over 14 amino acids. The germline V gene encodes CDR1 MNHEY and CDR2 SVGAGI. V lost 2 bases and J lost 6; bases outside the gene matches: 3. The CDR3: CASSYPGQGNEQFF. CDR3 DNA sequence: TGTGCCAGCAGTTACCCCGGACAGGGCAATGAGCAGTTCTTC.

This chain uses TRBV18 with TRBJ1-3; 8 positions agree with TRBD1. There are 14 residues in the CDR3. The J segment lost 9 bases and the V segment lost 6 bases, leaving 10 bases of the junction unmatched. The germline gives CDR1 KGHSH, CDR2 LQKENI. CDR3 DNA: TGTGCCAGCTCGCCGGGACAGGAGGCCGGCACCATATATTTT. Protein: CASSPGQEAGTIYF. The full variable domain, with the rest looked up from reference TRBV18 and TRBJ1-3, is NAGVMQNPRHLVRRRGQEARLRCSPMKGHSHVYWYRQLPEEGLKFMVYLQKENIIDESGMPKERFSAEFPKEGPSILRIQQVVRGDSAAYFCASSPGQEAGTIYFGEGSWLTVV.

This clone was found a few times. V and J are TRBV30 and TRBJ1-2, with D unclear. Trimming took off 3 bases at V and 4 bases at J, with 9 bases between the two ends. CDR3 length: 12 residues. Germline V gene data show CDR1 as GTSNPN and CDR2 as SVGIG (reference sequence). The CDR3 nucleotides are TGTGCCTGGAGCAGCGGCGGCTATGGCTACACCTTC. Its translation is CAWSSGGYGYTF.

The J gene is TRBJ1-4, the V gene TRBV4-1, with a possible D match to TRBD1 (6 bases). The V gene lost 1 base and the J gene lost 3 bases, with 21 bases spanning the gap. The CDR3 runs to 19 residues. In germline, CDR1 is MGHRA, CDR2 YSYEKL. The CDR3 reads CASSQGTAGGYPANEKLFF. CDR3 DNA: TGCGCCAGCAGCCAAGGGACAGCTGGGGGTTATCCGGCTAATGAAAAACTGTTTTTT.

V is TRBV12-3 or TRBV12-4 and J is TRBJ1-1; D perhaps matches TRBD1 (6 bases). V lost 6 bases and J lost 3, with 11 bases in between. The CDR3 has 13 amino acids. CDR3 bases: TGTGCCAGCAGCTCAGGGGTGGACACTGAAGCTTTCTTT. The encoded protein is CASSSGVDTEAFF.

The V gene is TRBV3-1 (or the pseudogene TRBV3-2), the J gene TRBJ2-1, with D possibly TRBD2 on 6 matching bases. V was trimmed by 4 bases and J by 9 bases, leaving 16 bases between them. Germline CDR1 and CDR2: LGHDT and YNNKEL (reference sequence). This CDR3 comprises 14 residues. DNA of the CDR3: TGTGCCAGCAGCCTCGGACTACTCCCCGTTGAGCAGTTCTTC. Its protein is CASSLGLLPVEQFF.

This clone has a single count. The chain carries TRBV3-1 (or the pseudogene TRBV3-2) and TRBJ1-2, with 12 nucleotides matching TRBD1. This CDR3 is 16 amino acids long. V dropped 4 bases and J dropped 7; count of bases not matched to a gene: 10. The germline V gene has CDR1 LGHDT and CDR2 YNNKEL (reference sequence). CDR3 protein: CASSPPGQGAEGGYTF. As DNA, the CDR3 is TGTGCCAGCAGCCCTCCGGGACAGGGGGCGGAAGGTGGCTACACCTTC.

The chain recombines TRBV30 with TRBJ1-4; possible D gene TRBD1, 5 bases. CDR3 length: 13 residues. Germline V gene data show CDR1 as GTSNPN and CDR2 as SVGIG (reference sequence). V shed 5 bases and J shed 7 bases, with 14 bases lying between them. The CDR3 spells CAWGWGVGEKLFF. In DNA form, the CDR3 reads TGTGCCTGGGGTTGGGGGGTGGGTGAAAAACTGTTTTTT.

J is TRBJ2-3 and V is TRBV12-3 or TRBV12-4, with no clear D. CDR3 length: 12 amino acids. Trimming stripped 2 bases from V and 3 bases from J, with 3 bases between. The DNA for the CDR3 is TGTGCCAGCAGTTTATTAACAGATACGCAGTATTTT. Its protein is CASSLLTDTQYF.

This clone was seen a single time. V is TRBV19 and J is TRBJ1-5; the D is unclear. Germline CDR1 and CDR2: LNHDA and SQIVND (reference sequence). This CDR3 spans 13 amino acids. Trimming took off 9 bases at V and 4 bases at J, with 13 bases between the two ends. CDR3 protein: CASRTAPNQPQHF. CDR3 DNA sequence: TGTGCCAGCCGCACAGCCCCAAATCAGCCCCAGCATTTT.

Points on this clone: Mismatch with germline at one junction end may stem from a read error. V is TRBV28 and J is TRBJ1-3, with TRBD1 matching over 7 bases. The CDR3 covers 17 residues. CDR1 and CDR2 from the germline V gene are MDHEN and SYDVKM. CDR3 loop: CTSSPIWDRLIRNTIYF. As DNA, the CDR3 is TGTACCAGCAGTCCGATTTGGGACAGACTAATCAGAAACACCATATATTTT.

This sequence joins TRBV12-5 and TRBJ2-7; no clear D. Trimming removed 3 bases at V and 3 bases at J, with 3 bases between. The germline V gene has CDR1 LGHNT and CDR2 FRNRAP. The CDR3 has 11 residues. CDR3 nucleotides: TGTGCTAGTGGTTTATACTACGAGCAGTACTTC. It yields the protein CASGLYYEQYF.

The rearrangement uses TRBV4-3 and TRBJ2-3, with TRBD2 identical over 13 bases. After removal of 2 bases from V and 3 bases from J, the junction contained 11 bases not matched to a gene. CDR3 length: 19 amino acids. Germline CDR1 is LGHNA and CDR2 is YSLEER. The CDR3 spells CASSQSTSGGAMGTDTQYF. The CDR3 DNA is TGCGCCAGCAGCCAATCAACTAGCGGGGGGGCCATGGGGACAGATACGCAGTATTTT.

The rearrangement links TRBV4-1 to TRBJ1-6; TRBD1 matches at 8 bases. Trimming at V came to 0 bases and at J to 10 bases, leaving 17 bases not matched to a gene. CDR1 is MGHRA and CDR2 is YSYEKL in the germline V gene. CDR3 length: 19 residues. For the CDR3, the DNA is TGCGCCAGCAGCCAAGATGTCGGACAGGGTAACCTCCAAGTCTCACCCCTCCACTTT. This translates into CASSQDVGQGNLQVSPLHF.